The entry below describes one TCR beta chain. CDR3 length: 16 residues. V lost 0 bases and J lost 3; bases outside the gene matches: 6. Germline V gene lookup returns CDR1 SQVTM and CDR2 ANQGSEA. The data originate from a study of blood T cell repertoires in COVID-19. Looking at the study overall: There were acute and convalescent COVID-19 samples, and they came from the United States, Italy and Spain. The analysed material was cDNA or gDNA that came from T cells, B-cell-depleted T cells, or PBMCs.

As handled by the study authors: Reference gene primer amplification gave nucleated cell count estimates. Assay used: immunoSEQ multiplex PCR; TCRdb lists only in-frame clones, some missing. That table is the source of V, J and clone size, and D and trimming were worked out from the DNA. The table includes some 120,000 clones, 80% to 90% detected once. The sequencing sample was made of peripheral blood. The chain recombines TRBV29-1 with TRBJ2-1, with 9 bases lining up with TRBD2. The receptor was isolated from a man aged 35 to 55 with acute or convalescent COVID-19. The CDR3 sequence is CSVEDLPSGIYNEQFF. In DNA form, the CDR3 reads TGCAGCGTTGAAGATCTTCCTAGCGGGATCTACAATGAGCAGTTCTTC.